The 5 T cell receptor beta chains below were found in one sample sequenced in a study of control samples from healthy donors and cancer patients. The assay was immunoSEQ multiplex PCR, and TCRdb's table has in-frame clones only and misses some. The table has approximately 160,000 clones, about 93% seen once; the top ten hold 0.68%. Sequenced material: blood. These receptors all come from a woman aged 25 to 39 in good health.

This chain joins TRBV6-2 or TRBV6-3 and TRBJ2-2; possibly TRBD2 for D (6 bases). Germline V gives CDR1 MNHEY, CDR2 SVGEGT. The CDR3 runs 16 residues. V dropped 2 bases and J dropped 3 bases, with 13 bases sitting between them. The CDR3 nucleotides are TGTGCCAGCAGTTACGTTAGAGGGAGGTACACCGGGGAGCTGTTTTTT. This gives the protein CASSYVRGRYTGELFF.

This clone was detected once. The chain links TRBV7-8 to TRBJ2-7; maybe TRBD2 (6 bases). The V gene's germline CDR1 is SGHVS and CDR2 FQNEAQ. The CDR3 totals 15 residues. Trimming left V 1 base short and J 2 bases short, with 12 bases between. This CDR3 is CASSLGRDPAYEQYF. In DNA, the CDR3 is TGTGCCAGCAGCTTAGGGAGGGACCCAGCCTACGAGCAGTACTTC.

The chain combines TRBV6-5 with TRBJ1-1, with D possibly TRBD1 on 5 matching bases. The length of the CDR3 is 13 residues. Trimming took off 8 bases at V and 1 base at J, with 11 bases between the two ends. Germline V gene lookup returns CDR1 MNHEY and CDR2 SVGAGI. In DNA, the CDR3 is TGTGCCAGCCACCCGGGGGGGAACACTGAAGCTTTCTTT. Encoded protein: CASHPGGNTEAFF.

The table lists this clone with a count of one. The chain has TRBV9 and TRBJ1-4; 9 bases agree with TRBD1. The V and J ends lost 3 bases and 8 bases, in that order; junction bases with no gene match: 5. CDR1 and CDR2 (germline): SGDLS, YYNGEE. The CDR3 spans 14 residues. The CDR3, as DNA: TGTGCCAGCAGCGGAGACAGGGGGAGCGAAAAACTGTTTTTT. It encodes CASSGDRGSEKLFF.

This chain connects TRBV27 to TRBJ2-7, with 8 positions matching TRBD2. V lost 6 bases, J lost 9 bases, and 13 bases stayed unmatched. The germline gives CDR1 MNHEY, CDR2 SMNVEV (reference sequence). The CDR3 sequence is 14 residues long. CDR3 in DNA: TGTGCCAGCAGCTCGCGGCGGGAGGCCTCTGGGCAGTACTTC. Translated: CASSSRREASGQYF.